Shown below are 13 T cell receptor beta chains from a single sample sequenced in a study of CD8 T cell repertoires and HIV-1 epitope variants. Profiling relied on immunoSEQ multiplex PCR, and the TCRdb table lists in-frame clones only, not all of them. The sample includes roughly 2,700 clones, under 70% of them seen just once. These receptors' antigens are unknown. The sample comprised cultured CD8+ T cells derived from PBMCs. The receptors here all came from a male donor with HIV.

The rearrangement joins TRBV10-3 to TRBJ2-1, with D unclear. Trimming took off 2 bases at V and 8 bases at J, with 13 bases between the two ends. The CDR3 is 14 amino acids. CDR1 is ENHRY and CDR2 is SYGVKD in the germline V gene. The CDR3 DNA is TGTGCCATCAGTGAGGACACTGGATGGGATGAGCAGTTCTTC. This codes for CAISEDTGWDEQFF.

This CDR3 reads CASSFYPGKSYEQYF. CDR3 DNA: TGTGCCAGCAGTTTTTACCCGGGGAAATCCTACGAGCAGTACTTC. This chain links TRBV28 with TRBJ2-7; a possible D gene is TRBD2 (5 bases). Per the germline V gene, CDR1 is MDHEN and CDR2 is SYDVKM. The ends were cut back, 3 bases at V and 1 base at J, with 13 bases in the middle. The length of the CDR3 is 15 residues.

This clone was recorded a few times. J is TRBJ2-1 and V is TRBV4-3, with 8 bases lining up with TRBD2. The CDR3 covers 16 residues. Germline-derived CDR1 and CDR2 are LGHNA and YSLEER. V was pared by 5 bases and J by 5 bases, with 11 bases of the junction left unmatched. The CDR3 DNA sequence: TGCGCCAGCAGCGCCTACTCGGGGGGGCCCGACAATGAGCAGTTCTTC. Translated: CASSAYSGGPDNEQFF.

This CDR3 is CASRENGNTEAFF. For the CDR3, the DNA is TGTGCCAGCAGGGAAAATGGGAACACTGAAGCTTTCTTT. This chain uses TRBV6-6 with TRBJ1-1; D unclear. Trimming left V 6 bases short and J 1 base short, with 9 bases between. The CDR3 totals 13 residues. Germline CDR1 and CDR2: MNHNY and SVGAGI (reference sequence).

The gene calls are TRBV28 and TRBJ2-3; D not certain. There are 11 residues in the CDR3. Trimming took 8 bases from V and 2 from J, leaving 5 bases between them. Germline CDR1 reads MDHEN; CDR2 reads SYDVKM. In DNA form, the CDR3 reads TGTGCCAGCCGATACACAGATACGCAGTATTTT. Amino acids: CASRYTDTQYF.

The chain has TRBV28 and TRBJ2-4; the D is unclear. The germline CDR1 and CDR2 sequences are MDHEN and SYDVKM. This CDR3 is built from 16 residues. V shed 4 bases and J shed 0 bases, with 13 bases lying between them. CDR3 coding DNA: TGTGCCAGCAGTTCGGCGGCAGCCCGAGCCAAAAACATTCAGTACTTC. Translated, it gives CASSSAAARAKNIQYF.

The rearrangement links TRBV7-2 to TRBJ1-1, with 12 bases that match TRBD1. The CDR3 has 14 amino acids. Germline V lookup: CDR1 SGHTA, CDR2 FQGNSA. V trimming: 5 bases; J trimming: 11 bases; junction bases outside the gene matches: 9. CDR3 sequence: CASSVGTGGSAAFF. The CDR3 region has the DNA TGTGCCAGCAGCGTAGGGACAGGGGGCTCCGCGGCTTTCTTT.

CDR3 in amino acids: CASSFLGASGDGTDTQYF. For the CDR3, the DNA is TGTGCCAGCAGTTTTTTGGGAGCTAGCGGGGACGGCACAGATACGCAGTATTTT. The chain couples TRBV28 to TRBJ2-3, with 9 bases aligning to TRBD2. V dropped 3 bases and J dropped 1; count of bases not matched to a gene: 11. This CDR3 has 18 residues. Germline values: CDR1 MDHEN, CDR2 SYDVKM.

The chain employs TRBV7-9 and TRBJ2-7, with 8 bases that match TRBD1. Per germline, CDR1 SEHNR and CDR2 FQNEAQ (reference sequence). CDR3 length: 15 residues. The ends lost 4 bases at V and 2 bases at J; junction bases unmatched: 7. The CDR3 region is CASSSRGQGPYEQYF. DNA of the CDR3: TGTGCCAGCAGCTCCCGAGGACAGGGCCCCTACGAGCAGTACTTC.

The gene calls are TRBV18 and TRBJ2-7, with TRBD2 matching over 15 bases. In germline, CDR1 is KGHSH, CDR2 LQKENI. V shed 5 bases, J shed 2 bases, and the junction held 7 bases outside the gene matches. The length of the CDR3 is 17 residues. CDR3 nucleotides: TGTGCCAGCTCATCCGCTCGGACTAGCGGGGGGGCCTACGAGCAGTACTTC. Translating it yields CASSSARTSGGAYEQYF.

This sequence joins TRBV6-5 and TRBJ2-1; 8 bases agree with TRBD1. CDR1 and CDR2 from the germline V gene are MNHEY and SVGAGI. Trimming removed 0 bases from V and 3 bases from J; junction bases left unmatched: 1. The CDR3 is 15 residues long. The CDR3 sequence is CASSYSTGVYNEQFF. The DNA of the CDR3 is TGTGCCAGCAGTTACTCGACAGGGGTCTACAATGAGCAGTTCTTC.

The chain joins TRBV21-1 to TRBJ1-5; the D segment call TRBD1 is taken from the table without a DNA check. TRBV21-1 is given as a pseudogene. The CDR3 is made up of 17 amino acids. The CDR3 DNA sequence: TGTGCCAGCAGCAAATTGGGACAGGGGGCAGGAAATCAGCCCCAGCATTTT. This translates into CASSKLGQGAGNQPQHF.

The chain links TRBV4-3 to TRBJ1-5; D uncertain. Germline V lookup: CDR1 LGHNA, CDR2 YSLEER. The CDR3 is 13 amino acids. Trimming left V 0 bases short and J 2 bases short, with 2 bases between. CDR3 nucleotides: TGCGCCAGCAGCCAAGATCGCAATCAGCCCCAGCATTTT. Translating it yields CASSQDRNQPQHF.